The 15 T cell receptor beta chains below all came from one sample that was sequenced in a study of blood T cell repertoires in COVID-19. Repertoires were generated with immunoSEQ multiplex PCR, while TCRdb's copy carries only in-frame clones and drops some. This sample has some 220,000 clones, with less than 90% found just once. The sequenced sample was PBMCs or T cells enriched from blood (not recorded which). The receptors were gathered from a woman aged 25 to 45 who had recovered from COVID-19.

The V and J genes are TRBV11-2 and TRBJ2-5; D unclear. Germline V gene data show CDR1 as SGHAT and CDR2 as FQNNGV. The CDR3 totals 14 residues. Trimming removed 2 bases at V and 5 bases at J, with 12 bases between. The CDR3, as DNA: TGTGCCAGCAGCTTAACATTTACCGTGGAGACCCAGTACTTC. Its translation is CASSLTFTVETQYF.

The chain combines TRBV4-2 with TRBJ1-2, with D maybe TRBD1 (6 bases). Germline-derived CDR1 and CDR2 are LGHNA and YNFKEQ. This CDR3 has 18 amino acids. Trimming removed 0 bases at V and 0 bases at J, with 17 bases between. The CDR3 nucleotides are TGTGCCAGCAGCCAAGATCTAAACGGGGACACAACTAACTATGGCTACACCTTC. Its translation: CASSQDLNGDTTNYGYTF.

A single count supports this clone. The rearrangement uses TRBV7-2 and TRBJ2-5, with TRBD2 identical over 13 bases. The V segment lost 4 bases and the J segment 4 bases; nucleotides outside the gene matches: 3. Germline V gives CDR1 SGHTA, CDR2 FQGNSA. The CDR3 runs to 15 residues. CDR3 DNA sequence: TGTGCCAGCAGCTCACTAGCGGGGGGGCTAGAGACCCAGTACTTC. Translating gives CASSSLAGGLETQYF.

The rearrangement uses TRBV9 and TRBJ2-3; 9 bases are a match to TRBD2. The CDR3 length is 19 residues. V lost 0 bases and J lost 2; bases outside the gene matches: 13. Germline-derived CDR1 and CDR2 are SGDLS and YYNGEE. CDR3 sequence reads: CASSVVGASGDMVTDTQYF. Written as DNA, the CDR3 is TGTGCCAGCAGCGTAGTGGGGGCTAGCGGGGATATGGTCACAGATACGCAGTATTTT.

The chain uses TRBV4-3 and TRBJ2-4; D is unresolved. V was trimmed by 0 bases and J by 0 bases, leaving 9 bases between them. This CDR3 comprises 16 residues. Germline loops: CDR1 LGHNA, CDR2 YSLEER. The CDR3 reads CASSQEIGEAKNIQYF. The CDR3 DNA reads TGCGCCAGCAGCCAAGAAATAGGAGAAGCCAAAAACATTCAGTACTTC.

This clone was counted once. The chain joins TRBV19 to TRBJ2-1, with a weak D call TRBD1 (5 bases). CDR1 is LNHDA, CDR2 SQIVND, per germline (reference sequence). The CDR3 spans 12 residues. Between the trimmed V and J ends, which lost 5 bases and 7 bases, there was a span of 9 bases. The DNA for the CDR3 is TGTGCCAGTAGTCAGGGTAAAAATGAGCAGTTCTTC. This codes for CASSQGKNEQFF.

The chain uses TRBV4-2 and TRBJ2-2; the match to TRBD1 covers 9 bases. CDR1 is LGHNA, CDR2 YNFKEQ, per germline. J gave up 5 bases and V 2 bases, and 9 bases lay outside the gene matches. This CDR3 has 17 residues. CDR3 region: CASSQTPDRGWTGELFF. The CDR3, as DNA: TGTGCCAGCAGCCAAACCCCAGACAGGGGGTGGACCGGGGAGCTGTTTTTT.

The gene calls are TRBV5-5 and TRBJ2-1; 8 bases align to TRBD2. With V trimmed by 4 bases and J by 7 bases, 13 bases remained unmatched. The germline V gene encodes CDR1 SGHKS and CDR2 YYEKEE (reference sequence). The CDR3 sequence is 16 residues long. The CDR3: CASSPGRDSGVNEQFF. The CDR3 DNA follows: TGTGCCAGCAGCCCCGGGAGGGATAGCGGGGTTAATGAGCAGTTCTTC. Supplemented by reference TRBV5-5 and TRBJ2-1, the full variable domain reads DAGVTQSPTHLIKTRGQQVTLRCSPISGHKSVSWYQQVLGQGPQFIFQYYEKEERGRGNFPDRFSARQFPNYSSELNVNALLLGDSALYLCASSPGRDSGVNEQFFGPGTRLTVL.

This sequence joins TRBV12-3 or TRBV12-4 and TRBJ1-2; D remains ambiguous. The length of the CDR3 is 12 residues. Trimming pared 9 bases from V and 6 bases from J, leaving 14 bases between. CDR3 nucleotides: TGTGCCAGTTCCCGGGGATCGGATGGCTACACCTTC. It yields the protein CASSRGSDGYTF.

The chain carries TRBV13 and TRBJ2-2; D gene uncertain. In germline, CDR1 is PRHDT, CDR2 FYEKMQ (reference sequence). The CDR3 contains 16 residues. The germline V and J ends were trimmed by 4 bases and 3 bases, with 15 bases remaining between them. This CDR3 reads CASSSPLERDTGELFF. CDR3 sequence (DNA): TGTGCCAGCAGCTCCCCCCTAGAGAGAGACACCGGGGAGCTGTTTTTT.

The chain joins TRBV4-3 to TRBJ1-5; tentatively, D is TRBD1 (5 bases). The CDR3 is 17 amino acids. Trimming removed 1 base from V and 7 bases from J, with 20 bases in between. From germline, CDR1 is LGHNA and CDR2 YSLEER. DNA for the CDR3: TGCGCCAGCAGCCAAGGAGGGGTAAAGGCGGGGATGCAGCCCCAGCATTTT. Translated, it gives CASSQGGVKAGMQPQHF.

The rearrangement links TRBV11-3 to TRBJ1-1; TRBD1 aligns across 9 bases. Germline V gives CDR1 SGHNT, CDR2 YENEEA. V lost 7 bases and J lost 5; bases outside the gene matches: 8. The CDR3 has 14 amino acids. The DNA of the CDR3 is TGTGCCAGCACCCACTTGGGACAGGGAACTGAAGCTTTCTTT. This codes for CASTHLGQGTEAFF.

The V call is TRBV27, the J call TRBJ1-2, with D possibly TRBD1 on 6 matching bases. The CDR3 covers 15 residues. CDR1 and CDR2 (germline): MNHEY, SMNVEV (reference sequence). V was shortened by 6 bases and J by 6 bases, with 20 bases between the two germline ends. The CDR3 nucleotides are TGTGCCAGCAGACCCTCAGGGCGAAGGGACAATGGCTACACCTTC. It yields the protein CASRPSGRRDNGYTF.

The genes are TRBV6-5 and TRBJ1-2; weak D call: TRBD1 (6 bases). Germline-derived CDR1 and CDR2 are MNHEY and SVGAGI. The germline V and J ends were trimmed by 5 bases and 1 base, with 14 bases remaining between them. This CDR3 has 15 amino acids. The chain's CDR3 is CASSRGQRFNYGYTF. In nucleotides, the CDR3 is TGTGCCAGCAGTCGGGGACAAAGATTTAACTATGGCTACACCTTC.

The genes are TRBV7-2 and TRBJ2-7; D uncertain. CDR1 and CDR2 from the germline V gene are SGHTA and FQGNSA. V lost 5 bases and J 5 bases, leaving 10 bases between the germline ends. The CDR3 runs 12 residues. CDR3 sequence: CASSATYHEQYF. The CDR3 bases are TGTGCCAGCAGCGCCACATACCACGAGCAGTACTTC.